The present T cell receptor (beta chain) was sequenced within a study of T-cell memory formation after mild COVID-19. Across the whole study: Most TCR clusters belonged to a single donor.

TCRdb processed the 5' RACE reads anew with MiXCR; each CDR3 protein has one entry. The data show some 290,000 distinct CDR3 sequences, around 15% seen once. This CDR3 has 14 amino acids. Germline V gene sequence: CDR1 DFQATT, CDR2 SNEGSKA (reference sequence). The V end lost 0 bases, the J end lost 0 bases, and 8 bases lay between the germline ends. The chain carries TRBV20-1 and TRBJ1-1; D call uncertain. The sample taken for sequencing was PBMCs or a T cell subset sorted from them (not recorded which). This clonotype was obtained from a man aged 18 to 35 who had mild COVID-19 (a few samples of this study predate the infection). Cell type and time point are not known. The DNA for the CDR3 is TGCAGTGCTAGAGATCGGCCGCTGAACACTGAAGCTTTCTTT. Amino acids: CSARDRPLNTEAFF.